Described below is a single T cell receptor (beta chain) sequence and its context. A junction boundary mismatches the germline segment, possibly from a read error. Healthy Caucasians from Russia aged roughly 6 to 100 served as donors. In germline, CDR1 is MNHEY, CDR2 SMNVEV (reference sequence). The CDR3 consists of 17 residues. Using a J-beta primer mix together with a sample-barcoded 5' primer, a second PCR was run for 7 to 11 cycles. TCRdb itself ran the 5' RACE reads through MiXCR, one entry per CDR3 protein. Among roughly 700,000 distinct CDR3 sequences listed, approximately 30% were seen once. This entry comes from a study of blood T cells in healthy people across ages.

The receptor was isolated from a woman older than 75 in good health. Sequencing was performed on blood. J is TRBJ1-1 and V is TRBV27; no clear D. Written as DNA, the CDR3 is TGCGCCAGCAGTTTGGACCCCAGGAGCGCGGTGAACACTGAAGCTTTCTTT. This gives the protein CASSLDPRSAVNTEAFF.